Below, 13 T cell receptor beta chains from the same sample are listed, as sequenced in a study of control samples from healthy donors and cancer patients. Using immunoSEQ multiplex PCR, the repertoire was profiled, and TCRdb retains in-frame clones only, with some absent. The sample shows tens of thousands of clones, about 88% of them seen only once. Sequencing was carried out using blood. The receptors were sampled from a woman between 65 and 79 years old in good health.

The chain's CDR3 is CASSSRTSGAQETQYF. CDR3 nucleotide sequence: TGTGCCAGCAGCTCCAGGACTAGCGGGGCGCAAGAGACCCAGTACTTC. The chain links TRBV9 to TRBJ2-5, with TRBD2 identical over 12 bases. V lost 4 bases and J lost 2; bases outside the gene matches: 6. Germline-derived CDR1 and CDR2 are SGDLS and YYNGEE. The CDR3 length is 16 residues.

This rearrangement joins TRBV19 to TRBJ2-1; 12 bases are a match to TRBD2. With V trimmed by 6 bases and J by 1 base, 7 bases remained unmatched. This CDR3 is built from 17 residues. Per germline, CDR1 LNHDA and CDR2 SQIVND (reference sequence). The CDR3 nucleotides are TGTGCCAGTAGAGCGACTAGCGGGAGTAGTTCCTACAATGAGCAGTTCTTC. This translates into CASRATSGSSSYNEQFF.

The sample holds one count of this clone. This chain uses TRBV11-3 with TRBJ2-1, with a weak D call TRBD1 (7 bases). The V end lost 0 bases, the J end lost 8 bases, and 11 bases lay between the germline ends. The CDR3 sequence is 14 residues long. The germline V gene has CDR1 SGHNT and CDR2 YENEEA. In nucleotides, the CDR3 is TGTGCCAGCAGCTTAGAGTTCAGGGGGGATGAGCAGTTCTTC. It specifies CASSLEFRGDEQFF.

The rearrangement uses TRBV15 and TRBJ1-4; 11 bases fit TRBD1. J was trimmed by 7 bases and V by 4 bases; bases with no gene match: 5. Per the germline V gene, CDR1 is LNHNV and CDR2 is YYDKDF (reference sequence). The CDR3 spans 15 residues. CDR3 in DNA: TGTGCCACCAGCACAGGAGGACAGGGGGCTGAAAAACTGTTTTTT. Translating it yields CATSTGGQGAEKLFF.

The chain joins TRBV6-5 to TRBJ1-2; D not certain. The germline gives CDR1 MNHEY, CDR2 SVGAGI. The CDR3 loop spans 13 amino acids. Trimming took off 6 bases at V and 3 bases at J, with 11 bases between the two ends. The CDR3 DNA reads TGTGCCAGCAGCCAAGGGCAGCACTATGGCTACACCTTC. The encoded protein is CASSQGQHYGYTF.

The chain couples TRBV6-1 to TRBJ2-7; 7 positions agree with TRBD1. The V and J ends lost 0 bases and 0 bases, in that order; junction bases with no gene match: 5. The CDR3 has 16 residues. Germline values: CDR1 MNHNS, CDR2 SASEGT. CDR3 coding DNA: TGTGCCAGCAGTGAAGCTGGACAGGCTGGCTCCTACGAGCAGTACTTC. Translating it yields CASSEAGQAGSYEQYF.

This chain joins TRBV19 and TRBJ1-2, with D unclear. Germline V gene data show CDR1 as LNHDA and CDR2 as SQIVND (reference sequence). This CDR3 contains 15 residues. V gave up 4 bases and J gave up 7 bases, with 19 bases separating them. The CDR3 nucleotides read TGTGCCAGTAGTACCCAGACTCCCTTGATTGGTGGCTACACCTTC. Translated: CASSTQTPLIGGYTF.

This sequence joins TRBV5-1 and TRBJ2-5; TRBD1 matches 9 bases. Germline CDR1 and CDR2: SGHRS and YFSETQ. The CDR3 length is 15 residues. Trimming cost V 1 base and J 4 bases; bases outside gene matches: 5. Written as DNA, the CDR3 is TGCGCCAGCAGCTTGATGGCGGACAGGGGAGAGACCCAGTACTTC. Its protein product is CASSLMADRGETQYF.

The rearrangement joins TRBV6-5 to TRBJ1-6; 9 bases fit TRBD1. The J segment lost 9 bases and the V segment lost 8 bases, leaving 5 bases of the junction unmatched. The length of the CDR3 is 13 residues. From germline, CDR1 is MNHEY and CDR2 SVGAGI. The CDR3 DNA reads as TGTGCCAGCCTTGGACAGGGGCCTTCACCCCTCCACTTT. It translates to CASLGQGPSPLHF.

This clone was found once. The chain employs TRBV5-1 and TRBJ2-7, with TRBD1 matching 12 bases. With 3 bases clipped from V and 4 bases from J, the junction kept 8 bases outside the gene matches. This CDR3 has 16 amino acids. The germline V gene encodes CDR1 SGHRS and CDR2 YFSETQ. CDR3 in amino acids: CASSWVGTGGVYEQYF. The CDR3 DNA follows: TGCGCCAGCAGCTGGGTGGGGACAGGGGGCGTATACGAGCAGTACTTC.

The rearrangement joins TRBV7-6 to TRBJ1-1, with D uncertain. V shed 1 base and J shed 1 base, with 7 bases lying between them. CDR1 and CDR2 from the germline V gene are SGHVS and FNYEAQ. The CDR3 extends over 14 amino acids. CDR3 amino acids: CASSLGSWNTEAFF. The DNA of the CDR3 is TGTGCCAGCAGCTTAGGATCGTGGAACACTGAAGCTTTCTTT.

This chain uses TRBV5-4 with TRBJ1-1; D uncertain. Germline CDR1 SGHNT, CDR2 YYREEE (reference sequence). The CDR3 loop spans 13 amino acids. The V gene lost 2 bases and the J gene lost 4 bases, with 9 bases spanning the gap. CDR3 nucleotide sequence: TGTGCCAGCAGCTTCCAAAGATCCACTGAAGCTTTCTTT. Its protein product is CASSFQRSTEAFF.

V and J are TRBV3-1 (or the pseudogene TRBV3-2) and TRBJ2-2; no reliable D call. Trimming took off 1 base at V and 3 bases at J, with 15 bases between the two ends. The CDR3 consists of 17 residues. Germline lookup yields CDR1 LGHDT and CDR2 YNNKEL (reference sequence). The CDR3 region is CASSQGRRTGYTGELFF. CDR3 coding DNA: TGTGCCAGCAGCCAAGGGCGCAGGACGGGTTACACCGGGGAGCTGTTTTTT.